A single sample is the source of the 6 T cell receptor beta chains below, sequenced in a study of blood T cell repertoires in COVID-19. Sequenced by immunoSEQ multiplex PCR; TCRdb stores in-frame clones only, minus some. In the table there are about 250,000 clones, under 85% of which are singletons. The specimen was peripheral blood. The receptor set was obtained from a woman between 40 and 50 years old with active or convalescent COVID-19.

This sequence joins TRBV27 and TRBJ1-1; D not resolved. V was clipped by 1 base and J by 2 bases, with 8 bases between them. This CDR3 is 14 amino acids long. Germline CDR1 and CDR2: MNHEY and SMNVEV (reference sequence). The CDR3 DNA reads TGTGCCAGCAGTTTATTTAGCAGAAACACTGAAGCTTTCTTT. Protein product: CASSLFSRNTEAFF.

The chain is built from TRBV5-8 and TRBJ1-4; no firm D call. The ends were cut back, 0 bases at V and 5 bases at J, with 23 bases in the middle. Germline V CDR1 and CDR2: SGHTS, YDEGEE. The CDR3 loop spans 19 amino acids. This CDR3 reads CASSLEDVQWAIENEKLFF. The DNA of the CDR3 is TGTGCCAGCAGCTTGGAAGACGTCCAATGGGCCATTGAAAATGAAAAACTGTTTTTT.

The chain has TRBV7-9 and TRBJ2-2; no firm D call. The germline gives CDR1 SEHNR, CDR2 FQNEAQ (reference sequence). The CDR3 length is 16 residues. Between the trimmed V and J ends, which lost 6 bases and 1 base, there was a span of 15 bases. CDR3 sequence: CASSLTGLRNTGELFF. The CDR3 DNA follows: TGTGCCAGCAGTTTAACGGGTCTAAGGAACACCGGGGAGCTGTTTTTT.

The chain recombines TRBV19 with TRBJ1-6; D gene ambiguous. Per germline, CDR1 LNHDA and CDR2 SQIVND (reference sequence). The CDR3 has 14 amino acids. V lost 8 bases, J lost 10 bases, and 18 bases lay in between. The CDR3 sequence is CASSMAVEESPLHF. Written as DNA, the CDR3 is TGTGCCAGTTCCATGGCAGTGGAGGAATCACCCCTCCACTTT.

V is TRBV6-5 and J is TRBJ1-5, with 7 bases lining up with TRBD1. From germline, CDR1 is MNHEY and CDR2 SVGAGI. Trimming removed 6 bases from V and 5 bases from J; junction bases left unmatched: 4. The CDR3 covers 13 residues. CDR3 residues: CASRDREDQPQHF. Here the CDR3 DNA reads TGTGCCAGCAGAGACAGGGAAGATCAGCCCCAGCATTTT.

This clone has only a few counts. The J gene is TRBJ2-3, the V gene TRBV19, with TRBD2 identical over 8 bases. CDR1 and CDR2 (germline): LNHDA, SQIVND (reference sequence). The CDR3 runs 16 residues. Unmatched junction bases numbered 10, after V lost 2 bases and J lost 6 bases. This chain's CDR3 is CASSISMSSGQDTQYF. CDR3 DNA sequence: TGTGCCAGTAGTATAAGTATGTCTAGCGGGCAGGATACGCAGTATTTT.